Only a few counts were recorded for the clone carrying this T cell receptor beta chain. Its antigen remains unidentified. This CDR3 comprises 14 residues. Germline CDR1 and CDR2: DFQATT and SNEGSKA (reference sequence). Trimming shortened V by 0 bases and J by 0 bases, and 5 bases separated the two germline ends. The use of genomic DNA as template underpinned the TCR beta VDJ and CDR3 profiling. TCRdb re-called the reads through MiXCR, storing one row per CDR3 protein. Among about 20,000 distinct CDR3 sequences listed, roughly 43% were seen once. This sample is drawn from a study of CD8+CD57+ T cells in acquired aplastic anemia. Findings and limits, study-wide: Diversity in CD8+CD57+ cells from patients fell below that of the total CD4+ and CD8+ cell pools. This difference was described as decreased diversity. Levels of CD8+ Simpson's diversity were not significantly distinct in patients versus controls.

Sequenced patients had shown CD8+CD57+ cell expansion by flow cytometry. Among the approximately twelve patients, 2 also had CD8+CD57+ effector memory cells sequenced. Beads were used to enrich CD8+CD57+ cells, producing a mean 1.6 ug DNA. The chain is built from TRBV20-1 and TRBJ2-2; D remains ambiguous. Sample: CD8+CD57+ T cells sorted from PBMCs. Subset described: bead-enriched CD8+CD57+ effector memory T cells from SAA patients. The source of this sequence is a human donor with aplastic anemia. The CDR3 DNA reads as TGCAGTGCTAGAGAGTTCGCGAACACCGGGGAGCTGTTTTTT. As protein: CSAREFANTGELFF.